A single sample is the source of the 26 T cell receptor beta chains below, sequenced in a study of T cell changes during pregnancy in multiple sclerosis. TCRdb's table, derived via immunoSEQ multiplex PCR, lists solely in-frame clones and lacks some. Among tens of thousands of clones listed, roughly 91% were seen once. Sequencing was performed on peripheral blood, taken in the third trimester of pregnancy. The receptors originated from a female donor in good health, enrolled as a control in a pregnancy study.

The chain has TRBV7-9 and TRBJ1-1; a possible D gene is TRBD1 (5 bases). The V and J ends lost 5 bases and 0 bases respectively, with 16 bases between them. The CDR3 has 16 amino acids. Germline assignment: CDR1 SEHNR and CDR2 FQNEAQ (reference sequence). The CDR3 loop reads CASSLGGTGLNTEAFF. The CDR3 DNA is TGTGCCAGCAGCCTCGGGGGAACGGGCTTGAACACTGAAGCTTTCTTT.

The chain links TRBV7-2 to TRBJ1-2; TRBD1 matches at 11 bases. This CDR3 has 15 residues. V lost 3 bases to trimming and J lost 1 base; unmatched junction nucleotides: 1. CDR1 and CDR2 (germline): SGHTA, FQGNSA. CDR3 in DNA: TGTGCCAGCAGCTTGGGACAGGGGGTTAACTATGGCTACACCTTC. This gives the protein CASSLGQGVNYGYTF.

The table lists this clone with a few counts. This chain links TRBV5-1 with TRBJ1-1; 7 nucleotides line up with TRBD1. After removal of 3 bases from V and 7 bases from J, the junction contained 6 bases not matched to a gene. CDR1 is SGHRS and CDR2 is YFSETQ in the germline V gene. CDR3 length: 13 amino acids. The CDR3 protein is CASSSTGSSEAFF. The CDR3 DNA reads TGCGCCAGCAGCTCGACAGGGTCGAGTGAAGCTTTCTTT.

The chain uses TRBV7-2 and TRBJ2-3; D not resolved. The CDR3 loop spans 12 amino acids. The germline V gene has CDR1 SGHTA and CDR2 FQGNSA. Trimming cost V 6 bases and J 5 bases, with 9 bases left between them. CDR3: CASSRPGDTQYF. CDR3 DNA: TGTGCCAGCAGTCGTCCGGGAGATACGCAGTATTTT.

The chain uses TRBV30 and TRBJ2-7, with TRBD2 matching over 14 bases. There are 18 residues in the CDR3. With V trimmed by 6 bases and J by 0 bases, 13 bases remained unmatched. Germline V gene data show CDR1 as GTSNPN and CDR2 as SVGIG (reference sequence). The CDR3 DNA reads as TGTGCCTGTACTACCGGGACTAGCGGGAGAGCCTTCTCCTACGAGCAGTACTTC. Protein sequence: CACTTGTSGRAFSYEQYF.

The rearrangement uses TRBV12-5 and TRBJ2-2, with D possibly being TRBD1 (6 bases). CDR3 length: 16 residues. V was trimmed by 7 bases and J by 0 bases, leaving 15 bases between them. Germline values: CDR1 LGHNT, CDR2 FRNRAP. The CDR3 DNA sequence: TGTGCTAGTGCCCTGAACAGGGAAGCGAACACCGGGGAGCTGTTTTTT. Translated: CASALNREANTGELFF.

The chain is built from TRBV5-3 and TRBJ2-5, with D unresolved. TRBV5-3 is an ORF; its function is uncertain. V was pared by 6 bases and J by 0 bases, with 6 bases between. CDR3 length: 12 residues. The CDR3 nucleotides are TGTGCCAGAATGCAGGACCAAGAGACCCAGTACTTC. Residues: CARMQDQETQYF.

The V gene is TRBV7-2, the J gene TRBJ2-7; tentatively, D is TRBD1 (7 bases). This CDR3 comprises 15 residues. In germline, CDR1 is SGHTA, CDR2 FQGNSA. V lost 5 bases and J 0 bases, leaving 14 bases between the germline ends. CDR3 coding DNA: TGTGCCAGCAGCGCGGGACAGCCTTACTCCTACGAGCAGTACTTC. Translating gives CASSAGQPYSYEQYF. Drawing the rest from reference TRBV7-2 and TRBJ2-7, the complete variable domain is GAGVSQSPSNKVTEKGKDVELRCDPISGHTALYWYRQSLGQGLEFLIYFQGNSAPDKSGLPSDRFSAERTGGSVSTLTIQRTQQEDSAVYLCASSAGQPYSYEQYFGPGTRLTVT.

This chain links TRBV18 with TRBJ2-7; D is uncertain. The CDR3 loop spans 12 amino acids. The ends were cut back, 2 bases at V and 5 bases at J, with 7 bases in the middle. The germline gives CDR1 KGHSH, CDR2 LQKENI. The CDR3, as DNA: TGTGCCAGCTCACCATCACCGGACGAGCAGTACTTC. This codes for CASSPSPDEQYF.

The rearrangement links TRBV28 to TRBJ2-7; 8 bases are shared with TRBD1. Germline CDR1 and CDR2: MDHEN and SYDVKM. The V segment lost 3 bases and the J segment 4 bases; nucleotides outside the gene matches: 5. This CDR3 has 14 amino acids. CDR3: CASSFAGGAYEQYF. In nucleotides, the CDR3 is TGTGCCAGCAGTTTCGCAGGGGGCGCTTACGAGCAGTACTTC.

The chain employs TRBV18 and TRBJ2-7; maybe TRBD2 (6 bases). Trimming pared 6 bases from V and 5 bases from J, leaving 23 bases between. The germline CDR1 and CDR2 sequences are KGHSH and LQKENI. CDR3 length: 16 residues. As DNA, the CDR3 is TGTGCCAGCTCCCAAAGTGGCGGGGCCACTAGCCACGAGCAGTACTTC. Translation gives CASSQSGGATSHEQYF.

V gene TRBV28 combines with J gene TRBJ2-7; no clear D. The CDR3 is made up of 13 amino acids. CDR1 is MDHEN and CDR2 is SYDVKM in the germline V gene. V gave up 3 bases and J gave up 2 bases, with 8 bases separating them. The CDR3 region has the DNA TGTGCCAGCAGTTTTCCACCTACCTACGAGCAGTACTTC. As protein: CASSFPPTYEQYF. The full variable domain, rest sourced from reference TRBV28 and TRBJ2-7, is DVKVTQSSRYLVKRTGEKVFLECVQDMDHENMFWYRQDPGLGLRLIYFSYDVKMKEKGDIPEGYSVSREKKERFSLILESASTNQTSMYLCASSFPPTYEQYFGPGTRLTVT.

The chain carries TRBV11-3 and TRBJ1-1, with D hard to call. The CDR3 runs to 19 residues. Germline V gene data show CDR1 as SGHNT and CDR2 as YENEEA. V was cut by 1 base and J by 0 bases, with 21 bases left in between. The CDR3 coding sequence is TGTGCCAGCAGCTTAGGGGCTGGCGATCCCCGAAACATGAACACTGAAGCTTTCTTT. Protein product: CASSLGAGDPRNMNTEAFF.

The rearrangement links TRBV21-1 to TRBJ2-5; TRBD1 reflects the table's D call only, with no check against the DNA. TRBV21-1 is given as a pseudogene. CDR3 size: 16 residues. Here the CDR3 DNA reads TGTGCCAGCAGCAAAGTAGGCAGGGGGCGGAGAGAGACCCAGTACTTC. Translated, it gives CASSKVGRGRRETQYF.

Here the CDR3 reads CASSLRSSNQPQHF. The CDR3 DNA is TGTGCCAGCAGCTTGCGCTCTAGCAATCAGCCCCAGCATTTT. The rearrangement links TRBV7-2 to TRBJ1-5; D gene uncertain. Germline lookup yields CDR1 SGHTA and CDR2 FQGNSA. Trimming cost V 3 bases and J 0 bases, with 6 bases left between them. CDR3 length equals 14 residues.

CDR3 in amino acids: CASTPGQGRPNTEAFF. CDR3 coding DNA: TGCGCCAGCACTCCCGGACAGGGGCGACCGAACACTGAAGCTTTCTTT. This chain connects TRBV10-1 to TRBJ1-1, with 9 bases aligning to TRBD1. Germline lookup yields CDR1 WNHNN and CDR2 SYGVQD (reference sequence). This CDR3 is 16 amino acids long. V dropped 7 bases and J dropped 1; count of bases not matched to a gene: 10.

The J gene is TRBJ1-2, the V gene TRBV7-6; D not resolved. Germline CDR1 and CDR2: SGHVS and FNYEAQ. The CDR3 totals 14 residues. V was shortened by 5 bases and J by 5 bases, with 15 bases between the two germline ends. CDR3: CASSPGSGSYGYTF. As DNA, the CDR3 is TGTGCCAGCAGCCCCGGCTCGGGGTCGTATGGCTACACCTTC.

The chain recombines TRBV27 with TRBJ1-1; 7 bases map to TRBD1. The J segment lost 0 bases and the V segment lost 1 base, leaving 11 bases of the junction unmatched. The CDR3 runs to 18 residues. Looked up from germline, CDR1 is MNHEY and CDR2 is SMNVEV (reference sequence). Written as DNA, the CDR3 is TGTGCCAGCAGTTTATTGTCTAGGGGGCGAACGATGAACACTGAAGCTTTCTTT. This sequence encodes CASSLLSRGRTMNTEAFF.

The J gene is TRBJ2-5, the V gene TRBV7-2; D might be TRBD2 (7 bases). Trimming left V 4 bases short and J 5 bases short, with 14 bases between. This CDR3 has 14 residues. CDR1 is SGHTA and CDR2 is FQGNSA in the germline V gene. CDR3 sequence (DNA): TGTGCCAGCAGCTGGGGGGGGCGCGGTGAGACCCAGTACTTC. This translates into CASSWGGRGETQYF.

CDR3 DNA: TGTGCCAGTAGAGGGCAGGGAGGCACTGAAGCTTTCTTT. It yields the protein CASRGQGGTEAFF. The chain employs TRBV19 and TRBJ1-1; maybe TRBD1 (5 bases). CDR1 and CDR2 from the germline V gene are LNHDA and SQIVND (reference sequence). The CDR3 consists of 13 residues. The V and J ends lost 6 bases and 4 bases respectively, with 12 bases between them. The full variable domain, rest sourced from reference TRBV19 and TRBJ1-1, is DGGITQSPKYLFRKEGQNVTLSCEQNLNHDAMYWYRQDPGQGLRLIYYSQIVNDFQKGDIAEGYSVSREKKESFPLTVTSAQKNPTAFYLCASRGQGGTEAFFGQGTRLTVV.

This clone was counted once. The chain links TRBV5-1 to TRBJ2-5; TRBD1 matches at 8 bases. With 0 bases clipped from V and 7 bases from J, the junction kept 14 bases outside the gene matches. Germline V gene sequence: CDR1 SGHRS, CDR2 YFSETQ. The CDR3 totals 17 residues. CDR3 loop: CASSLAEAGGTDWTQYF. As DNA, the CDR3 is TGCGCCAGCAGCTTGGCCGAGGCAGGGGGCACGGATTGGACCCAGTACTTC.

The chain is built from TRBV27 and TRBJ1-1; 11 bases match TRBD1. The ends lost 0 bases at V and 5 bases at J; junction bases unmatched: 2. The CDR3 sequence is 15 residues long. Per the germline V gene, CDR1 is MNHEY and CDR2 is SMNVEV (reference sequence). The CDR3 region has the DNA TGTGCCAGCAGTTTATCGGGGACAGGGGGTACTGAAGCTTTCTTT. Encoded protein: CASSLSGTGGTEAFF.

The chain links TRBV6-5 to TRBJ2-5; D gene uncertain. Trimming removed 0 bases at V and 1 base at J, with 6 bases between. The CDR3 sequence is 14 residues long. The germline V gene encodes CDR1 MNHEY and CDR2 SVGAGI. This CDR3 reads CASSYSFSQETQYF. In nucleotides, the CDR3 is TGTGCCAGCAGTTACTCGTTCAGCCAAGAGACCCAGTACTTC.

This chain connects TRBV5-1 to TRBJ2-1; 8 nucleotides agree with TRBD2. J lost 4 bases, V lost 3 bases, and 6 bases had no gene match. CDR1 is SGHRS, CDR2 YFSETQ, per germline. The CDR3 totals 15 residues. CDR3 residues: CASSSKREWYNEQFF. The DNA for the CDR3 is TGCGCCAGCAGCTCAAAGCGGGAGTGGTACAATGAGCAGTTCTTC.

The chain carries TRBV5-4 and TRBJ1-2, with a tentative D call TRBD1 (5 bases). The CDR3 spans 14 residues. With 1 base removed from V and 2 bases from J, the gap between germline ends came to 9 bases. From germline, CDR1 is SGHNT and CDR2 YYREEE (reference sequence). CDR3 sequence: CASSLTGMNYGYTF. Written as DNA, the CDR3 is TGTGCCAGCAGCTTGACAGGAATGAACTATGGCTACACCTTC.

The chain couples TRBV7-9 to TRBJ2-7; D is undetermined. Germline lookup yields CDR1 SEHNR and CDR2 FQNEAQ (reference sequence). Trimming left V 6 bases short and J 0 bases short, with 15 bases between. The CDR3 length is 15 residues. As DNA, the CDR3 is TGTGCCAGCAGTACCGCGGAGTCTAGCTCCTACGAGCAGTACTTC. It is translated as CASSTAESSSYEQYF.